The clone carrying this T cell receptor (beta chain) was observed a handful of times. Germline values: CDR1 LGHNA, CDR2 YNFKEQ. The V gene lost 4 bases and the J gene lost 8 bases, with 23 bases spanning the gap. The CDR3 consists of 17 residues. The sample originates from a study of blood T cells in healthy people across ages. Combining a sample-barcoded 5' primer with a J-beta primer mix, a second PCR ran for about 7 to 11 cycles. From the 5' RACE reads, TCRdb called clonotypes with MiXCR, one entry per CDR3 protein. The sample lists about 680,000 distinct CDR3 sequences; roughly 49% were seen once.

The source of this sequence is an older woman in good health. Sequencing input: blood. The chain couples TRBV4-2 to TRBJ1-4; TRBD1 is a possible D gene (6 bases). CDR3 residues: CASSRRDTGSAREKLFF. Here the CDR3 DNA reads TGTGCCAGCAGCCGACGGGACACGGGGAGCGCGAGGGAAAAACTGTTTTTT.